This entry is about one T cell receptor beta chain. This specimen belongs to a study of early T cells in non-severe SARS-CoV-2 infection. Between the trimmed V and J ends, which lost 6 bases and 2 bases, there was a span of 11 bases. Per germline, CDR1 KGHSH and CDR2 LQKENI. This CDR3 spans 14 amino acids. TCRdb re-analysed the 5' RACE reads in MiXCR, keeping a single row per CDR3 protein. The repertoire has about 92,000 distinct CDR3 sequences, about 15% of them found once; the top ten carry under 7.5%. This receptor was identified in an adult who was a healthcare worker with PCR-confirmed SARS-CoV-2 infection or an uninfected control (not recorded which). The sample taken for sequencing was whole blood. The chain uses TRBV18 and TRBJ1-5; D possibly corresponds to TRBD1 (5 bases). The CDR3 coding sequence is TGTGCCAGCTCGAATACAGGAGGCAATCAGCCCCAGCATTTT. Translation: CASSNTGGNQPQHF.